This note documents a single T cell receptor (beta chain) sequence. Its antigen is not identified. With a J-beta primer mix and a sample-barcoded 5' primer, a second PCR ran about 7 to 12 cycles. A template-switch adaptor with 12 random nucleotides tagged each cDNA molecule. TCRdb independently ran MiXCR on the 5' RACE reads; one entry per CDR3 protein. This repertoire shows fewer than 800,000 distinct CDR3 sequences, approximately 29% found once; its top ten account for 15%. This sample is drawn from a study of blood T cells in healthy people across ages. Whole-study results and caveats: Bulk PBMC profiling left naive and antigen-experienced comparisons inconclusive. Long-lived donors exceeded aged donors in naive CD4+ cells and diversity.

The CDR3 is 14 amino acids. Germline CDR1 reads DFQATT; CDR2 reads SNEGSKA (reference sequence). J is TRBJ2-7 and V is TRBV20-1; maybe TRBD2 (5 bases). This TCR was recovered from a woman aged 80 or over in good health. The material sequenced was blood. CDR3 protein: CGTSGQADLGEQYF. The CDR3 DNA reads TGCGGTACTAGTGGGCAGGCCGACCTGGGTGAGCAGTACTTC.